These 26 T cell receptor beta chains were sequenced from one sample in a study of OX40 agonist ivuxolimab in advanced cancers. Profiling relied on immunoSEQ multiplex PCR, and the TCRdb table lists in-frame clones only, not all of them. The table includes 65,000 to 85,000 clones, 89% detected once. This specimen consisted of CD4+ or CD8+ T cells sorted from blood, obtained in a trial of the OX40 agonist ivuxolimab. These receptors all stem from an adult with an advanced solid tumor such as melanoma, head and neck, liver or kidney cancer.

The chain joins TRBV11-2 to TRBJ2-1; 8 nucleotides agree with TRBD1. The V and J ends lost 4 bases and 7 bases, in that order; junction bases with no gene match: 3. Germline V lookup: CDR1 SGHAT, CDR2 FQNNGV. This CDR3 is built from 13 residues. The CDR3 sequence is CASSSRQGNEQFF. The CDR3 bases are TGTGCCAGCAGCTCCCGACAGGGGAATGAGCAGTTCTTC.

J is TRBJ2-1 and V is TRBV6-6; D remains unclear. The germline V gene has CDR1 MNHNY and CDR2 SVGAGI (reference sequence). V shed 5 bases and J shed 1 base, with 12 bases lying between them. CDR3 length: 15 amino acids. The CDR3 DNA reads as TGTGCCAGCAGTGCCCATAGTAGGTCCTACAATGAGCAGTTCTTC. Amino acids: CASSAHSRSYNEQFF.

The CDR3 here is CASRSTDRVYGYTF. DNA for the CDR3: TGTGCCAGCAGATCCACGGACAGGGTGTATGGCTACACCTTC. The chain employs TRBV7-9 and TRBJ1-2; 8 bases match TRBD1. The germline gives CDR1 SEHNR, CDR2 FQNEAQ (reference sequence). The V gene end was trimmed by 6 bases and the J gene end by 5 bases; junction bases not matched to a gene: 8. The CDR3 spans 14 residues.

The sample holds one count of this clone. The J gene is TRBJ2-1, the V gene TRBV6-1; D is possibly TRBD2 (6 bases). The CDR3 is 13 amino acids. V was trimmed by 10 bases and J by 4 bases, leaving 14 bases between them. In germline, CDR1 is MNHNS, CDR2 SASEGT. CDR3 sequence: CATDNGGYNEQFF. DNA for the CDR3: TGTGCCACCGATAATGGGGGGTACAATGAGCAGTTCTTC.

There are a few counts of this clone. CDR3 in DNA: TGTGCCAGCAGTAACAGGGATAGCGGCTACACCTTC. Amino acids: CASSNRDSGYTF. V gene TRBV27 combines with J gene TRBJ1-2, with D possibly being TRBD1 (6 bases). This CDR3 is 12 amino acids long. V lost 5 bases to trimming and J lost 8 bases, with 12 bases between them. Looked up from germline, CDR1 is MNHEY and CDR2 is SMNVEV (reference sequence).

This chain joins TRBV5-4 and TRBJ2-1; D is ambiguous. The CDR3 has 11 residues. Trimming stripped 3 bases from V and 4 bases from J, with 2 bases between. The V gene's germline CDR1 is SGHNT and CDR2 YYREEE (reference sequence). The CDR3 region has the DNA TGTGCCAGCAGCTATTACAATGAGCAGTTCTTC. The encoded protein is CASSYYNEQFF.

The V call is TRBV5-1, the J call TRBJ2-7; D may correspond to TRBD1 or TRBD2 (5 bases each). The CDR3 has 21 residues. Germline V gene lookup returns CDR1 SGHRS and CDR2 YFSETQ. V lost 1 base and J lost 6, with 35 bases in between. The CDR3 here is CASSLSVGLGTLRGSYVEQYF. CDR3 nucleotide sequence: TGCGCCAGCAGCTTGAGTGTTGGGTTGGGGACCCTACGTGGGAGCTACGTCGAGCAGTACTTC.

This clone appeared once. The chain uses TRBV29-1 and TRBJ2-3, with 10 bases fitting TRBD1. The CDR3 totals 15 residues. In germline, CDR1 is SQVTM, CDR2 ANQGSEA. V dropped 6 bases and J dropped 1; count of bases not matched to a gene: 7. The CDR3 DNA sequence: TGCAGCGTGCCTAGGGACAGGGGAGGCACAGATACGCAGTATTTT. Protein: CSVPRDRGGTDTQYF.

The chain couples TRBV7-9 to TRBJ2-3, with D unresolved. CDR3 length equals 17 residues. Trimming shortened V by 5 bases and J by 0 bases, and 18 bases separated the two germline ends. CDR1 and CDR2 (germline): SEHNR, FQNEAQ (reference sequence). CDR3 amino acids: CASSPMARRASTDTQYF. The CDR3 DNA reads TGTGCCAGCAGCCCGATGGCCAGGCGCGCTAGCACAGATACGCAGTATTTT.

The V and J genes are TRBV11-2 and TRBJ1-4; D is uncertain. V was cut by 1 base and J by 8 bases, with 8 bases left in between. The CDR3 length is 13 residues. Germline CDR1 SGHAT, CDR2 FQNNGV. CDR3 in amino acids: CASSLGAEEKLFF. CDR3 in DNA: TGTGCCAGCAGCTTAGGGGCGGAGGAAAAACTGTTTTTT.

The rearrangement uses TRBV21-1 and TRBJ2-7; TRBD1, as called in the table, went unchecked against the DNA. TRBV21-1 is marked as a pseudogene. The CDR3 consists of 13 residues. The CDR3 is CASSKGQGGEQYF. The DNA for the CDR3 is TGTGCCAGCAGCAAGGGACAGGGGGGCGAGCAGTACTTC.

J is TRBJ2-3 and V is TRBV29-1, with 11 nucleotides matching TRBD1. After removal of 7 bases from V and 3 bases from J, the junction contained 6 bases not matched to a gene. Germline V gene lookup returns CDR1 SQVTM and CDR2 ANQGSEA. This CDR3 spans 14 amino acids. CDR3 sequence reads: CSATGTGGTDTQYF. Written as DNA, the CDR3 is TGCAGCGCAACCGGGACAGGGGGAACAGATACGCAGTATTTT.

V is TRBV28 and J is TRBJ2-1; D unresolved. Germline V gene lookup returns CDR1 MDHEN and CDR2 SYDVKM. Trimming shortened V by 4 bases and J by 5 bases, and 12 bases separated the two germline ends. This CDR3 contains 14 residues. The CDR3 loop reads CASSSPGRHNEQFF. The CDR3 nucleotides read TGTGCCAGCAGTTCACCTGGGCGACACAATGAGCAGTTCTTC.

The chain links TRBV7-9 to TRBJ2-2; 8 bases are a match to TRBD1. J was trimmed by 4 bases and V by 5 bases; bases with no gene match: 3. This CDR3 has 14 amino acids. Germline values: CDR1 SEHNR, CDR2 FQNEAQ (reference sequence). As DNA, the CDR3 is TGTGCCAGCAGCCGGACAGGGATCACCGGGGAGCTGTTTTTT. It translates to CASSRTGITGELFF.

The V call is TRBV11-2, the J call TRBJ2-3, with TRBD2 matching 11 bases. The germline CDR1 and CDR2 sequences are SGHAT and FQNNGV. The CDR3 totals 16 residues. J lost 6 bases, V lost 2 bases, and 7 bases had no gene match. The CDR3 DNA reads TGTGCCAGCAGCTTACGGCTAGCGGGGGGTAGTGATACGCAGTATTTT. As protein: CASSLRLAGGSDTQYF.

This chain links TRBV5-1 with TRBJ1-4; 7 nucleotides agree with TRBD1. V gave up 2 bases and J gave up 16 bases; unmatched junction bases: 11. Germline values: CDR1 SGHRS, CDR2 YFSETQ. CDR3 length: 13 amino acids. The CDR3 region is CASSFEQGSPPFF. The CDR3 nucleotides read TGCGCCAGCAGCTTTGAACAGGGGTCCCCCCCGTTTTTT. Full variable domain (missing parts from reference TRBV5-1 and TRBJ1-4): KAGVTQTPRYLIKTRGQQVTLSCSPISGHRSVSWYQQTPGQGLQFLFEYFSETQRNKGNFPGRFSGRQFSNSRSEMNVSTLELGDSALYLCASSFEQGSPPFFGSGTQLSVL.

V gene TRBV5-1 combines with J gene TRBJ2-4, with TRBD2 matching over 13 bases. CDR3 length: 15 amino acids. Germline-derived CDR1 and CDR2 are SGHRS and YFSETQ. The J segment lost 6 bases and the V segment lost 3 bases, leaving 3 bases of the junction unmatched. The CDR3 sequence: CASSSGLAGLNIQYF. The CDR3, as DNA: TGCGCCAGCAGCTCGGGACTAGCGGGGCTAAACATTCAGTACTTC. Using reference TRBV5-1 and TRBJ2-4 for the parts outside the CDR3, the full variable domain is KAGVTQTPRYLIKTRGQQVTLSCSPISGHRSVSWYQQTPGQGLQFLFEYFSETQRNKGNFPGRFSGRQFSNSRSEMNVSTLELGDSALYLCASSSGLAGLNIQYFGAGTRLSVL.

The V and J genes are TRBV6-5 and TRBJ1-2; D not resolved. With 10 bases removed from V and 4 bases from J, the gap between germline ends came to 13 bases. Germline V gives CDR1 MNHEY, CDR2 SVGAGI. This CDR3 comprises 12 residues. As DNA, the CDR3 is TGTGCCACTAGGACGGTCTTCTATGGCTACACCTTC. Translating it yields CATRTVFYGYTF.

The chain couples TRBV19 to TRBJ2-5; TRBD2 might be the D (7 bases). Trimming stripped 3 bases from V and 3 bases from J, with 17 bases between. CDR1 and CDR2 from the germline V gene are LNHDA and SQIVND (reference sequence). The CDR3 contains 16 residues. The CDR3 coding sequence is TGTGCCAGTAGTATTGGCGGGGGCCGAGTCGAAGAGACCCAGTACTTC. Amino acid sequence: CASSIGGGRVEETQYF.

The chain recombines TRBV11-1 with TRBJ2-2; the D is unclear. V shed 2 bases and J shed 8 bases, with 6 bases lying between them. Per the germline V gene, CDR1 is SGHAT and CDR2 is FQDESV (reference sequence). CDR3 length equals 12 residues. CDR3 sequence: CASSLYAGELFF. The CDR3 region has the DNA TGTGCCAGCAGCTTATATGCTGGGGAGCTGTTTTTT.

This clone was observed once. The chain carries TRBV18 and TRBJ1-2, with D hard to call. The V gene lost 0 bases and the J gene lost 8 bases, with 19 bases spanning the gap. The CDR3 spans 16 residues. CDR1 is KGHSH, CDR2 LQKENI, per germline. DNA for the CDR3: TGTGCCAGCTCACCACCGAGGGTGGCGGGTGGCTACGGCTACACCTTC. Protein product: CASSPPRVAGGYGYTF. Combining the CDR3 with reference TRBV18 and TRBJ1-2 gives the whole variable domain NAGVMQNPRHLVRRRGQEARLRCSPMKGHSHVYWYRQLPEEGLKFMVYLQKENIIDESGMPKERFSAEFPKEGPSILRIQQVVRGDSAAYFCASSPPRVAGGYGYTFGSGTRLTVV.

This clone was recorded only once. The chain couples TRBV5-1 to TRBJ1-3; D is undetermined. Germline assignment: CDR1 SGHRS and CDR2 YFSETQ. The CDR3 contains 15 residues. V was clipped by 2 bases and J by 0 bases, with 9 bases between them. In nucleotides, the CDR3 is TGCGCCAGCAGCTTTGCAGTCAGCTCTGGAAACACCATATATTTT. Protein sequence: CASSFAVSSGNTIYF.

The chain combines TRBV27 with TRBJ2-3, with D uncertain. CDR1 MNHEY and CDR2 SMNVEV come from the germline V gene (reference sequence). The CDR3 is 16 residues long. V was cut by 4 bases and J by 1 base, with 15 bases left in between. As DNA, the CDR3 is TGTGCCAGCAGTTCCCCTAGAATGGCGGGCACAGATACGCAGTATTTT. This translates into CASSSPRMAGTDTQYF.

The V call is TRBV2, the J call TRBJ2-1; 9 bases are a match to TRBD1. The CDR3 loop spans 16 amino acids. Looked up from germline, CDR1 is SNHLY and CDR2 is FYNNEI. V shed 6 bases and J 0 bases; nucleotides not matched to a gene: 6. CDR3 sequence reads: CASRGQGLSSYNEQFF. The CDR3 nucleotides read TGTGCCAGCAGGGGACAGGGACTGAGCTCCTACAATGAGCAGTTCTTC.

The V call is TRBV27, the J call TRBJ2-2; possible D gene TRBD2, 5 bases. The CDR3 is 14 residues long. V was pared by 3 bases and J by 4 bases, with 9 bases between. Germline values: CDR1 MNHEY, CDR2 SMNVEV (reference sequence). In nucleotides, the CDR3 is TGTGCCAGCAGTTTTTCGGGAATCACCGGGGAGCTGTTTTTT. As protein: CASSFSGITGELFF.

This clone has only a few counts. The rearrangement links TRBV4-1 to TRBJ2-7; 10 nucleotides align to TRBD2. With 1 base clipped from V and 5 bases from J, the junction kept 5 bases outside the gene matches. Germline V gene data show CDR1 as MGHRA and CDR2 as YSYEKL. CDR3 length: 15 amino acids. CDR3 sequence reads: CASSQGVSGGNEQYF. The CDR3 bases are TGCGCCAGCAGCCAAGGGGTTAGCGGGGGGAACGAGCAGTACTTC.